The rows below give T cell receptor beta chains drawn from one sample of a study of T-cell memory formation after mild COVID-19. One entry per CDR3 protein, called by TCRdb with MiXCR from the 5' RACE reads. The data hold hundreds of thousands of distinct CDR3 sequences, with around 22% observed a single time. The sample consisted of PBMCs or a T cell subset sorted from them (not recorded which). The receptors come from an adult woman who had mild COVID-19 (a few samples of this study predate the infection). Cell type and time point are not known. The CDR3 runs from the conserved cysteine through the conserved F or W. The order of the fields is D gene, J gene, clone size, V gene, CDR3 protein, CDR3 DNA. The D gene is left open where the match is weak. Some rows mark clone size as missing; the rest say once, few, many or name a class of expanded clone.

d_call: NA
j_call: TRBJ2-3
clone_size: NA
v_call: TRBV11-3
cdr3_aa: CASTPPVPADTQYF
cdr3_nt: TGTGCCAGCACCCCCCCAGTTCCGGCAGATACGCAGTATTTT

d_call: TRBD1
j_call: TRBJ1-2
clone_size: few
v_call: TRBV7-2
cdr3_aa: CASSPIYTRTGEGDGYTF
cdr3_nt: TGTGCCAGCAGCCCAATCTACACCCGGACAGGTGAAGGGGATGGCTACACCTTC

d_call: NA
j_call: TRBJ2-5
clone_size: NA
v_call: TRBV29-1
cdr3_aa: CSVEWVGQETQYF
cdr3_nt: TGCAGCGTTGAATGGGTTGGCCAAGAGACCCAGTACTTC

d_call: NA
j_call: TRBJ2-1
clone_size: few
v_call: TRBV5-1
cdr3_aa: CASSSIRTLKDNEQFF
cdr3_nt: TGCGCCAGCAGCTCGATTCGGACTCTCAAAGACAATGAGCAGTTCTTC

d_call: NA
j_call: TRBJ2-5
clone_size: NA
v_call: TRBV24-1
cdr3_aa: CATASGGLEGETQYF
cdr3_nt: TGTGCCACCGCCTCGGGCGGCCTAGAGGGGGAGACCCAGTACTTC

d_call: TRBD1
j_call: TRBJ1-1
clone_size: NA
v_call: TRBV20-1
cdr3_aa: CSAPGQGAWRKDGIEAFF
cdr3_nt: TGCAGTGCCCCGGGACAGGGGGCCTGGCGCAAGGATGGGATTGAAGCTTTCTTT

d_call: NA
j_call: TRBJ2-4
clone_size: NA
v_call: TRBV7-2
cdr3_aa: CASSLRSVLAKNIQYF
cdr3_nt: TGTGCCAGCAGCTTACGGTCTGTCCTAGCCAAAAACATTCAGTACTTC

d_call: NA
j_call: TRBJ2-6
clone_size: many
v_call: TRBV12-3/TRBV12-4
cdr3_aa: CASNVPNGANVLTF
cdr3_nt: TGTGCCAGCAATGTTCCTAACGGGGCCAACGTCCTGACTTTC

d_call: NA
j_call: TRBJ2-5
clone_size: many
v_call: TRBV12-3/TRBV12-4
cdr3_aa: CASSPDRGRKTQYF
cdr3_nt: TGTGCCAGCAGTCCCGATCGGGGGCGAAAGACCCAGTACTTC

d_call: TRBD2
j_call: TRBJ2-2
clone_size: NA
v_call: TRBV5-1
cdr3_aa: CASSLEMRGATGELFF
cdr3_nt: TGCGCCAGCAGCTTGGAGATGCGGGGGGCGACCGGGGAGCTGTTTTTT

d_call: NA
j_call: TRBJ1-2
clone_size: few
v_call: TRBV12-5
cdr3_aa: CASGWGHGYTF
cdr3_nt: TGTGCTAGTGGTTGGGGACATGGCTACACCTTC

d_call: NA
j_call: TRBJ2-1
clone_size: NA
v_call: TRBV20-1
cdr3_aa: CSATFGEDYNEQFF
cdr3_nt: TGCAGTGCCACTTTCGGGGAGGACTACAATGAGCAGTTCTTC

d_call: NA
j_call: TRBJ2-5
clone_size: few
v_call: TRBV29-1
cdr3_aa: CSVVADGDETQYF
cdr3_nt: TGCAGCGTTGTGGCGGATGGTGACGAGACCCAGTACTTC

d_call: NA
j_call: TRBJ2-1
clone_size: NA
v_call: TRBV20-1
cdr3_aa: CSARPPDVYNEQFF
cdr3_nt: TGCAGTGCTAGACCGCCAGACGTTTACAATGAGCAGTTCTTC

d_call: TRBD1
j_call: TRBJ2-7
clone_size: few
v_call: TRBV27
cdr3_aa: CASSLRGTGGRYEQYF
cdr3_nt: TGTGCCAGCAGTTTAAGAGGGACAGGGGGCCGCTACGAGCAGTACTTC

d_call: NA
j_call: TRBJ2-3
clone_size: few
v_call: TRBV11-2
cdr3_aa: CASSFRTVTSTDTQYF
cdr3_nt: TGTGCCAGCAGCTTTCGGACAGTTACTAGCACAGATACGCAGTATTTT

d_call: NA
j_call: TRBJ2-7
clone_size: NA
v_call: TRBV3-1
cdr3_aa: CASSQGPGGLYEQYF
cdr3_nt: TGTGCCAGCAGCCAAGGACCTGGGGGCCTCTACGAGCAGTACTTC

d_call: NA
j_call: TRBJ2-7
clone_size: few
v_call: TRBV4-1
cdr3_aa: CASSPAAGTGYEQYF
cdr3_nt: TGCGCCAGCAGCCCGGCGGCCGGGACTGGCTACGAGCAGTACTTC

d_call: NA
j_call: TRBJ1-5
clone_size: few
v_call: TRBV3-1
cdr3_aa: CASSQDSGVYQPQHF
cdr3_nt: TGTGCCAGCAGCCAAGACTCGGGAGTCTATCAGCCCCAGCATTTT

d_call: NA
j_call: TRBJ1-2
clone_size: few
v_call: TRBV7-9
cdr3_aa: CASSLTQGHLGYTF
cdr3_nt: TGTGCCAGCAGCTTAACCCAGGGACATTTGGGCTACACCTTC

d_call: NA
j_call: TRBJ2-3
clone_size: few
v_call: TRBV27
cdr3_aa: CASLNPLRDTQYF
cdr3_nt: TGTGCCAGCCTAAACCCCCTTAGGGATACGCAGTATTTT

d_call: TRBD1
j_call: TRBJ1-2
clone_size: few
v_call: TRBV7-8
cdr3_aa: CASSLVGTRTGAYYGYTF
cdr3_nt: TGTGCCAGCAGCTTAGTGGGTACACGGACAGGGGCGTACTATGGCTACACCTTC

d_call: TRBD1
j_call: TRBJ2-7
clone_size: NA
v_call: TRBV7-3
cdr3_aa: CASSPTGRGGQGYEQYF
cdr3_nt: TGTGCCAGCAGCCCCACCGGACGCGGGGGACAGGGTTACGAGCAGTACTTC

d_call: TRBD2
j_call: TRBJ2-2
clone_size: many
v_call: TRBV12-3/TRBV12-4
cdr3_aa: CASSFSGGRTGELFF
cdr3_nt: TGTGCCAGCAGTTTTAGCGGGGGGAGGACCGGGGAGCTGTTTTTT

d_call: NA
j_call: TRBJ2-1
clone_size: few
v_call: TRBV7-6
cdr3_aa: CASSQHGTEQFF
cdr3_nt: TGTGCCAGCAGCCAGCATGGGACTGAGCAGTTCTTC

d_call: TRBD1
j_call: TRBJ1-2
clone_size: NA
v_call: TRBV2
cdr3_aa: CASSGGTANYGYTF
cdr3_nt: TGTGCCAGCAGTGGGGGGACAGCAAACTATGGCTACACCTTC

d_call: NA
j_call: TRBJ2-5
clone_size: many
v_call: TRBV12-3/TRBV12-4
cdr3_aa: CASTVSGAAGMYF
cdr3_nt: TGTGCCAGCACCGTCTCAGGGGCGGCAGGGATGTACTTC

d_call: NA
j_call: TRBJ1-5
clone_size: few
v_call: TRBV12-3/TRBV12-4
cdr3_aa: CASSLAAAGGSQPQHF
cdr3_nt: TGTGCCAGCAGTTTAGCGGCCGCAGGCGGAAGTCAGCCCCAGCATTTT

d_call: TRBD1
j_call: TRBJ1-6
clone_size: NA
v_call: TRBV12-3/TRBV12-4
cdr3_aa: CASSFSGTENSPLHF
cdr3_nt: TGTGCCAGCAGTTTTTCCGGGACAGAAAATTCACCCCTCCACTTT